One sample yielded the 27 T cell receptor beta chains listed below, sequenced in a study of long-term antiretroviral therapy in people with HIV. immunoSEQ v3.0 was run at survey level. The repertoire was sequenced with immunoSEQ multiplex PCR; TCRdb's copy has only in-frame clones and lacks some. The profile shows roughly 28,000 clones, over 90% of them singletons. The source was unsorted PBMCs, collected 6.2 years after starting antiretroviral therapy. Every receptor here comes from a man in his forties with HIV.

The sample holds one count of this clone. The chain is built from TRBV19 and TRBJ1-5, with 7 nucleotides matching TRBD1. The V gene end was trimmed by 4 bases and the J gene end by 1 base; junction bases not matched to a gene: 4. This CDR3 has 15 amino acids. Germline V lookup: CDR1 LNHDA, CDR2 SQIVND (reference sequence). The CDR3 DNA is TGTGCCAGTAGTAACTCGGGACAGAGCAATCAGCCCCAGCATTTT. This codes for CASSNSGQSNQPQHF.

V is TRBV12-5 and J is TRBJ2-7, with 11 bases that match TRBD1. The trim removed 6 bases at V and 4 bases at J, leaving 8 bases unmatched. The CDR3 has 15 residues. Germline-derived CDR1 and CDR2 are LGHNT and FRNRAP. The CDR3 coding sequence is TGTGCTAGTGGACCCTACCGGGACAGGGGGTACGAGCAGTACTTC. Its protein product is CASGPYRDRGYEQYF.

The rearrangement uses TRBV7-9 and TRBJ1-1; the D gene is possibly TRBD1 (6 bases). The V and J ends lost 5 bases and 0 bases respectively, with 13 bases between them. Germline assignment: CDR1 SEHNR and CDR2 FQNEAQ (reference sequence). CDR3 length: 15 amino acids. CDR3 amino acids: CASSGQSTMNTEAFF. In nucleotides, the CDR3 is TGTGCCAGCAGCGGACAGTCGACCATGAACACTGAAGCTTTCTTT.

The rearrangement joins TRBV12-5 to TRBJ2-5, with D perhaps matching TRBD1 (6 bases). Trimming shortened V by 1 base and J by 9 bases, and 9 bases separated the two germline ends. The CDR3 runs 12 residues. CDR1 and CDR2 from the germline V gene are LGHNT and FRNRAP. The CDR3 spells CASGLDTGPQYF. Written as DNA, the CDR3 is TGTGCTAGTGGTTTGGACACAGGGCCCCAGTACTTC.

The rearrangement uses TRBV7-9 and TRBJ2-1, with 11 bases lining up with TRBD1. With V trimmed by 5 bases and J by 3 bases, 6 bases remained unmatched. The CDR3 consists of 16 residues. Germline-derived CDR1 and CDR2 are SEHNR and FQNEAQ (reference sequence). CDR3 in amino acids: CASSAPGTGGYNEQFF. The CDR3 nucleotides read TGTGCCAGCAGCGCCCCTGGGACAGGGGGCTACAATGAGCAGTTCTTC.

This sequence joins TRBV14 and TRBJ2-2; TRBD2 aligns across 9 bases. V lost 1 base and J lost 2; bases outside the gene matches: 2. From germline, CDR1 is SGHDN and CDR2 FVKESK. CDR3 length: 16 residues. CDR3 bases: TGTGCCAGCAGCCAAGTTAGCGGGAGAAACACCGGGGAGCTGTTTTTT. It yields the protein CASSQVSGRNTGELFF.

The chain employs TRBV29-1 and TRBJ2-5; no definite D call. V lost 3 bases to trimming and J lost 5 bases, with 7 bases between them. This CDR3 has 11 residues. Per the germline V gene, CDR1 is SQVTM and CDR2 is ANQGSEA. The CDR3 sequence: CSVDRLETQYF. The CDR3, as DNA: TGCAGCGTTGATCGACTGGAGACCCAGTACTTC.

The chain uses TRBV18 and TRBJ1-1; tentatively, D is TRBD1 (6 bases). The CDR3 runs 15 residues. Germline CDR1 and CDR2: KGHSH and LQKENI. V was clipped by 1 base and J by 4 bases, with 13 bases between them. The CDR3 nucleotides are TGTGCCAGCTCACCACTCGCAGGGGAGAGCACTGAAGCTTTCTTT. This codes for CASSPLAGESTEAFF.

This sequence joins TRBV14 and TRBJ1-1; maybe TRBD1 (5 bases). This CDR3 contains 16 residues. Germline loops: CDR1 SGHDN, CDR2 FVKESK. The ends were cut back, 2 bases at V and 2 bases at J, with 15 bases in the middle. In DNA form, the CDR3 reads TGTGCCAGCAGCCAACCCCCTTCAGGGTTCAACACTGAAGCTTTCTTT. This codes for CASSQPPSGFNTEAFF.

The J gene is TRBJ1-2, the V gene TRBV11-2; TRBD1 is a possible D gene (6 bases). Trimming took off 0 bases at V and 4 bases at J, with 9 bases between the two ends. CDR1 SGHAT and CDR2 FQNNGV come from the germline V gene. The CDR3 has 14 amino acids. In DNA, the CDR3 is TGTGCCAGCAGCTTAGATCAGGGGATCTATGGCTACACCTTC. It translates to CASSLDQGIYGYTF.

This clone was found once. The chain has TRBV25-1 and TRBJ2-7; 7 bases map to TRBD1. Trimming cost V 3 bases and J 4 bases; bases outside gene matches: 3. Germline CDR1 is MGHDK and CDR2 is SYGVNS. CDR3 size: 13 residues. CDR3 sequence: CASSDGQDYEQYF. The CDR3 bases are TGTGCCAGCAGTGATGGACAGGATTACGAGCAGTACTTC.

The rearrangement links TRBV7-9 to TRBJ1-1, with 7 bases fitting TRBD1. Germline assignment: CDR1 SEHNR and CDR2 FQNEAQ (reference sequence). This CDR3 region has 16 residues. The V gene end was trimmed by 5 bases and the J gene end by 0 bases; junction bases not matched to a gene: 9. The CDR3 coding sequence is TGTGCCAGCAGCCACCCCGCGACAGGGCTGAACACTGAAGCTTTCTTT. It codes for CASSHPATGLNTEAFF.

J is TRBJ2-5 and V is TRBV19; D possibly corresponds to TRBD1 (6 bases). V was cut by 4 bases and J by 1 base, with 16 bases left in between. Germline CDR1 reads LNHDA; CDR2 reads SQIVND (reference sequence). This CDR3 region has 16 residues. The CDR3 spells CASSTSPTGTQETQYF. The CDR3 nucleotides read TGTGCCAGTAGTACCTCTCCGACAGGAACCCAAGAGACCCAGTACTTC.

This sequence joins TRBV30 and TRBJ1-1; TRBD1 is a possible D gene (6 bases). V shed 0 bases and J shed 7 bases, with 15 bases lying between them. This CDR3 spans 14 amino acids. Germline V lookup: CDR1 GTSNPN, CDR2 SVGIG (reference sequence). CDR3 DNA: TGTGCCTGGAGTGTACGTGGGGGGCTGGATGAAGCTTTCTTT. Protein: CAWSVRGGLDEAFF.

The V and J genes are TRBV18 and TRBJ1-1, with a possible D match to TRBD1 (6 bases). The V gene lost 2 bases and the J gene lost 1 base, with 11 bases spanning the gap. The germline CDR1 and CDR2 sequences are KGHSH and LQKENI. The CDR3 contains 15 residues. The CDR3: CASSPEGGENTEAFF. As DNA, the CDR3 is TGTGCCAGCTCACCAGAGGGGGGAGAGAACACTGAAGCTTTCTTT.

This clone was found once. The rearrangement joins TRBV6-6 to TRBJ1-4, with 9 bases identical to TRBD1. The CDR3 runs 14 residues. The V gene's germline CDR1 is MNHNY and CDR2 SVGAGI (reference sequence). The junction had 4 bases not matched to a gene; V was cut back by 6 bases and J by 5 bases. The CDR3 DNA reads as TGTGCCAGCAGCGCCGGGACAGGGAATGAAAAACTGTTTTTT. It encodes CASSAGTGNEKLFF.

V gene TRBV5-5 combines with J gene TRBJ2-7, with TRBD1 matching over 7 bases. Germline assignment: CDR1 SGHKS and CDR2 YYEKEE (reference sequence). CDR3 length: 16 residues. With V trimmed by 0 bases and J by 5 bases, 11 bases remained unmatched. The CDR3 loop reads CASSLEPDRTLNEQYF. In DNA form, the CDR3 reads TGTGCCAGCAGCTTGGAACCGGACAGGACCCTGAACGAGCAGTACTTC.

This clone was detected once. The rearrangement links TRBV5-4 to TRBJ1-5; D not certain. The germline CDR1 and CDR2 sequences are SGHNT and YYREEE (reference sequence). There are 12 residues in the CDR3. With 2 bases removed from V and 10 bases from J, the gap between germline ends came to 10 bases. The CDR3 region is CASSFFRGPQHF. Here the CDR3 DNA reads TGTGCCAGCAGCTTTTTTCGTGGCCCCCAGCATTTT.

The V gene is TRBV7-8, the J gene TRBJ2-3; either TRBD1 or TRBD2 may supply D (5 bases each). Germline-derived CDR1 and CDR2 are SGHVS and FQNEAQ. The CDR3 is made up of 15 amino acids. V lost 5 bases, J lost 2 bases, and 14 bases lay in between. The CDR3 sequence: CASSTSGANTDTQYF. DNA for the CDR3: TGTGCCAGCAGCACCTCCGGGGCTAACACAGATACGCAGTATTTT. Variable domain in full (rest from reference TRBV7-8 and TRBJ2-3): GAGVSQSPRYKVAKRGQDVALRCDPISGHVSLFWYQQALGQGPEFLTYFQNEAQLDKSGLPSDRFFAERPEGSVSTLKIQRTQQEDSAVYLCASSTSGANTDTQYFGPGTRLTVL.

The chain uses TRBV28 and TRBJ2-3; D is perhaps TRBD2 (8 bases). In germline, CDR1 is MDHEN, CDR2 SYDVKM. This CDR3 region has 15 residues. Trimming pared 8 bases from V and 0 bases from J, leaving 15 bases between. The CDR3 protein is CASRREGASTDTQYF. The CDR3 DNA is TGTGCCAGCCGACGGGAGGGGGCTAGCACAGATACGCAGTATTTT.

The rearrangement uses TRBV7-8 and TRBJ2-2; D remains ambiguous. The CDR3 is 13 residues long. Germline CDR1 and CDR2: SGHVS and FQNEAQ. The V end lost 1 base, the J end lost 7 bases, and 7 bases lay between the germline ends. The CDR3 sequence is CASSLGRGGELFF. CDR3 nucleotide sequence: TGTGCCAGCAGCTTAGGACGTGGCGGGGAGCTGTTTTTT.

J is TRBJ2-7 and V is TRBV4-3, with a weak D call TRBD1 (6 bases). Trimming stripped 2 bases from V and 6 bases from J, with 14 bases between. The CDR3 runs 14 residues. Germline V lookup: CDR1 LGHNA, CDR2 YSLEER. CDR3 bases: TGCGCCAGCAGCCAATCAGTTACAGGGACCGAGCAGTACTTC. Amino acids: CASSQSVTGTEQYF.

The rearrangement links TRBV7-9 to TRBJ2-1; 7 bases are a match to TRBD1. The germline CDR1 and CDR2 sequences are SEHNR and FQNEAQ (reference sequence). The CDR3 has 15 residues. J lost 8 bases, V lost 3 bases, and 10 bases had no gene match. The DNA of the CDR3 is TGTGCCAGCAGCTTCAGGACAGGTGGGAGAGATGAGCAGTTCTTC. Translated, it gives CASSFRTGGRDEQFF. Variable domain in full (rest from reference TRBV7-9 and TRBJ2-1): DTGVSQNPRHKITKRGQNVTFRCDPISEHNRLYWYRQTLGQGPEFLTYFQNEAQLEKSRLLSDRFSAERPKGSFSTLEIQRTEQGDSAMYLCASSFRTGGRDEQFFGPGTRLTVL.

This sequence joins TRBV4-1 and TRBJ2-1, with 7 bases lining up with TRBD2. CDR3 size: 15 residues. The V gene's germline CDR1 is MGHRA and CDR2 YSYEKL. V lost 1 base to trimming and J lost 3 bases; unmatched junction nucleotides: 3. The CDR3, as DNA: TGCGCCAGCAGCCAAGGGGGGACTAACTACAATGAGCAGTTCTTC. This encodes CASSQGGTNYNEQFF.

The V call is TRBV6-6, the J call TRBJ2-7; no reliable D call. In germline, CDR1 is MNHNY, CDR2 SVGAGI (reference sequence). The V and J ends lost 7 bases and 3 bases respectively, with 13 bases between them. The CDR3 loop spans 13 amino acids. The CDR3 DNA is TGTGCCAGCACAGAGAACAGCAACTACGAGCAGTACTTC. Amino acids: CASTENSNYEQYF.

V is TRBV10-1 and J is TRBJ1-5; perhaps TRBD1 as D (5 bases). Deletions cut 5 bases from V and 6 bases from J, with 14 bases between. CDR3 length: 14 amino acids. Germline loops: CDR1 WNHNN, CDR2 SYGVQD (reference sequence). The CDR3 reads CASSPVTVLQPQHF. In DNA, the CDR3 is TGCGCCAGCAGTCCAGTGACAGTTCTTCAGCCCCAGCATTTT.

For the CDR3, the DNA is TGCGCCAGCAGCCAAGAAGGGACCCCCGAGCAGTACTTC. Translation: CASSQEGTPEQYF. V usage is TRBV4-1 and J usage is TRBJ2-7, with D perhaps given as TRBD1 or TRBD2 (5 bases each). CDR3 length equals 13 residues. The germline V gene has CDR1 MGHRA and CDR2 YSYEKL. V gave up 0 bases and J gave up 6 bases, with 9 bases separating them.